This T cell receptor beta chain originates from a study of blood T cell repertoires in COVID-19. On the study more broadly: PBMCs, B-cell-depleted T cells, or T cells provided the cDNA or gDNA that made up the material.

V shed 4 bases and J shed 0 bases, with 13 bases lying between them. CDR3 size: 15 residues. Germline CDR1 SQVTM, CDR2 ANQGSEA. In its sample, this clone was seen once. Data came from immunoSEQ multiplex PCR; TCRdb stores just in-frame clones and leaves some out. The table lists 300,000 to 350,000 clones, more than 70% of them singletons, with just over 1% in the top ten. Donors were grouped by their self-reported clinical history. This chain uses TRBV29-1 with TRBJ2-1; D not certain. The sequencing input was PBMCs or T cells enriched from blood (not recorded which). The source is a young woman who had been exposed to COVID-19. The CDR3 loop reads CSVVVAANSYNEQFF. The CDR3 nucleotides read TGCAGCGTTGTGGTAGCTGCCAACTCCTACAATGAGCAGTTCTTC.